The present TCR beta chain was sequenced within a study of molecular identifiers for immune sequencing clone quantification. Study results and limitations: Detectable among over 900,000 naive cells, according to reports, was Jurkat TCR RNA spiked in from one cell. Molecules of identical TCR sharing a barcode could underestimate highly expanded clone sizes.

TCRdb recomputed calls from the PCR reads with MiXCR, one row per CDR3 protein. The sample lists 550,000 to 750,000 distinct CDR3 sequences, 20% occurring once. Germline assignment: CDR1 MNHEY and CDR2 SVGAGI. Between the trimmed V and J ends, which lost 4 bases and 2 bases, there was a span of 14 bases. CDR3 length equals 15 residues. The sample holds many counts of this clonotype. The antigen is unknown. It was from roughly 21,000 to 960,000 sorted cells, with 10%, 30% or 50% RNA, that naive CD8 libraries came. Sorting was used to obtain naive CD8 T cells (CD8+CD4-CCR7+CD45RA+). What was sequenced was naive CD8+ T cells from blood, with Jurkat cell RNA spiked in. Subset noted: FACS-sorted CD8+CD4-CCR7+CD45RA+ naive T cells. The clonotype was recovered from a human donor in good health. Some libraries in this study had Jurkat cell RNA spiked in. The V and J genes are TRBV6-5 and TRBJ2-5, with D unresolved. CDR3 sequence: CASSSKPLLQETQYF. In DNA form, the CDR3 reads TGTGCCAGCAGTTCCAAACCTCTCTTACAAGAGACCCAGTACTTC.